These 20 T cell receptor beta chains share one sample of origin, sequenced in a study of identical twins. TCRdb redid the calling of the 5' RACE reads with MiXCR, one entry per CDR3 protein. The sample has 1.5 million to 2 million distinct CDR3 sequences; 25% to 35% are singletons. The material sequenced was cord blood. The receptors originated from a newborn girl in good health.

The rearrangement joins TRBV3-1 to TRBJ2-1; 7 nucleotides agree with TRBD2. The J segment lost 9 bases and the V segment lost 1 base, leaving 9 bases of the junction unmatched. CDR1 and CDR2 from the germline V gene are LGHDT and YNNKEL (reference sequence). This CDR3 is 15 amino acids long. The CDR3 protein is CASSQAGRWGGEQFF. The CDR3 DNA reads TGTGCCAGCAGCCAAGCGGGCCGATGGGGGGGTGAGCAGTTCTTC.

This clonotype has only a few counts. The rearrangement links TRBV10-1 to TRBJ2-1; 7 bases are a match to TRBD2. This CDR3 spans 13 amino acids. V lost 0 bases and J lost 8; bases outside the gene matches: 1. CDR1 and CDR2 (germline): WNHNN, SYGVQD (reference sequence). The CDR3 sequence is CASSESRGDEQFF. In nucleotides, the CDR3 is TGCGCCAGCAGTGAGTCTCGGGGGGATGAGCAGTTCTTC.

In this sample, this clonotype turned up a few times. The V gene is TRBV2, the J gene TRBJ1-5; possibly TRBD1 for D (6 bases). The V end was cut by 0 bases, the J end by 7 bases, with 19 bases between. This CDR3 spans 17 amino acids. The germline V gene encodes CDR1 SNHLY and CDR2 FYNNEI. The CDR3 DNA sequence: TGTGCCAGCAGTGAAGCCTTTTCCAGGGGTTGGAGACAGCCCCAGCATTTT. Its translation is CASSEAFSRGWRQPQHF.

The rearrangement joins TRBV11-1 to TRBJ2-7; no reliable D call. Germline V gene sequence: CDR1 SGHAT, CDR2 FQDESV (reference sequence). The CDR3 sequence is 15 residues long. V shed 2 bases and J shed 0 bases, with 11 bases lying between them. This CDR3 reads CASSLNRRSSYEQYF. CDR3 nucleotides: TGTGCCAGCAGCTTAAATCGCAGGAGCTCCTACGAGCAGTACTTC. The complete variable domain, with remaining parts taken from reference TRBV11-1 and TRBJ2-7, reads EAEVAQSPRYKITEKSQAVAFWCDPISGHATLYWYRQILGQGPELLVQFQDESVVDDSQLPKDRFSAERLKGVDSTLKIQPAELGDSAMYLCASSLNRRSSYEQYFGPGTRLTVT.

There are many counts of this clonotype. This chain connects TRBV10-3 to TRBJ2-6; the D gene is possibly TRBD1 (6 bases). V shed 6 bases and J shed 0 bases, with 6 bases lying between them. Per germline, CDR1 ENHRY and CDR2 SYGVKD. This CDR3 is 14 amino acids long. The CDR3 DNA follows: TGTGCCATCAGGGACAGCTCTGGGGCCAACGTCCTGACTTTC. As protein: CAIRDSSGANVLTF.

The chain employs TRBV4-1 and TRBJ1-2; D not certain. V gave up 3 bases and J gave up 4 bases, with 12 bases separating them. CDR1 MGHRA and CDR2 YSYEKL come from the germline V gene. This CDR3 is built from 14 residues. The CDR3 bases are TGCGCCAGCAGCCAGATCACAGTGGGCTATGGCTACACCTTC. It specifies CASSQITVGYGYTF.

The chain links TRBV12-3 or TRBV12-4 to TRBJ1-6, with a possible D match to TRBD1 (5 bases). V lost 1 base and J 9 bases, leaving 16 bases between the germline ends. The CDR3 runs 16 residues. The CDR3 DNA sequence: TGTGCCAGCAGTTTAGTAGGAGTCGGGGCCTTTTCACCCCTCCACTTT. Its translation: CASSLVGVGAFSPLHF.

This chain joins TRBV4-2 and TRBJ2-5; D possibly corresponds to TRBD2 (6 bases). Between the trimmed V and J ends, which lost 0 bases and 1 base, there was a span of 9 bases. The CDR3 consists of 15 residues. The germline V gene encodes CDR1 LGHNA and CDR2 YNFKEQ. DNA for the CDR3: TGTGCCAGCAGCCAAGAGGGACTCTTCCAAGAGACCCAGTACTTC. This codes for CASSQEGLFQETQYF.

In this sample, this clonotype turned up a few times. The chain's CDR3 is CATSDFTSRTTDTQYF. The CDR3, as DNA: TGTGCCACCAGTGATTTTACCTCCCGAACCACAGATACGCAGTATTTT. The rearrangement joins TRBV24-1 to TRBJ2-3, with no clear D. V was clipped by 1 base and J by 2 bases, with 12 bases between them. Looked up from germline, CDR1 is KGHDR and CDR2 is SFDVKD. The CDR3 length is 16 residues.

V gene TRBV4-1 combines with J gene TRBJ1-3; D is undetermined. Trimming took 0 bases from V and 5 from J, leaving 11 bases between them. The CDR3 contains 15 residues. Germline CDR1 MGHRA, CDR2 YSYEKL. CDR3 sequence: CASSQEEAIRNTIYF. CDR3 DNA: TGCGCCAGCAGCCAAGAAGAAGCCATAAGAAACACCATATATTTT.

V is TRBV4-1 and J is TRBJ1-1; D is perhaps TRBD1 (5 bases). The V end lost 1 base, the J end lost 2 bases, and 17 bases lay between the germline ends. Per the germline V gene, CDR1 is MGHRA and CDR2 is YSYEKL. The CDR3 contains 17 residues. The CDR3: CASSQARVGRTNTEAFF. CDR3 in DNA: TGCGCCAGCAGCCAAGCTCGAGTGGGACGGACAAACACTGAAGCTTTCTTT.

The CDR3 sequence: CASSLMGLPGTEAFF. In nucleotides, the CDR3 is TGTGCCAGCAGCCTAATGGGACTGCCGGGCACTGAAGCTTTCTTT. The V and J genes are TRBV5-6 and TRBJ1-1; tentatively, D is TRBD1 (5 bases). This CDR3 comprises 15 residues. CDR1 SGHDT and CDR2 YYEEEE come from the germline V gene. Trimming removed 4 bases at V and 4 bases at J, with 17 bases between. The full variable domain, in which reference TRBV5-6 and TRBJ1-1 provide the parts outside the CDR3, is DAGVTQSPTHLIKTRGQQVTLRCSPKSGHDTVSWYQQALGQGPQFIFQYYEEEERQRGNFPDRFSGHQFPNYSSELNVNALLLGDSALYLCASSLMGLPGTEAFFGQGTRLTVV.

The chain uses TRBV13 and TRBJ1-2; 8 nucleotides agree with TRBD1. The CDR3 sequence is 15 residues long. V shed 4 bases, J shed 3 bases, and the junction held 7 bases outside the gene matches. CDR1 PRHDT and CDR2 FYEKMQ come from the germline V gene (reference sequence). The CDR3 here is CASSSRTGRYYGYTF. CDR3 nucleotides: TGTGCCAGCAGCTCTAGGACAGGGCGCTACTATGGCTACACCTTC.

The rearrangement uses TRBV20-1 and TRBJ2-3; D may be TRBD2 (6 bases). V was shortened by 4 bases and J by 6 bases, with 11 bases between the two germline ends. Germline V gene lookup returns CDR1 DFQATT and CDR2 SNEGSKA (reference sequence). The CDR3 sequence is 12 residues long. The CDR3 spells CSAIIGGDTQYF. DNA of the CDR3: TGCAGTGCTATCATTGGGGGGGATACGCAGTATTTT.

This clonotype was recorded many times. The rearrangement joins TRBV6-2 or TRBV6-3 to TRBJ2-1; 8 positions match TRBD1. The trim removed 5 bases at V and 6 bases at J, leaving 9 bases unmatched. Germline values: CDR1 MNHEY, CDR2 SVGEGT. The CDR3 has 15 residues. The CDR3 loop reads CASSQLQGVGNEQFF. CDR3 DNA sequence: TGTGCCAGCAGTCAGTTACAGGGGGTAGGCAATGAGCAGTTCTTC.

The chain has TRBV19 and TRBJ1-5; D may be TRBD1 (6 bases). The CDR3 is 16 residues long. V lost 3 bases, J lost 3 bases, and 15 bases lay in between. Germline V gives CDR1 LNHDA, CDR2 SQIVND (reference sequence). CDR3 DNA: TGTGCCAGTAGTATCAGGGGAAGGAACTACAATCAGCCCCAGCATTTT. It codes for CASSIRGRNYNQPQHF.

The chain employs TRBV20-1 and TRBJ2-3, with 9 bases aligning to TRBD2. The ends lost 3 bases at V and 0 bases at J; junction bases unmatched: 4. Germline assignment: CDR1 DFQATT and CDR2 SNEGSKA (reference sequence). This CDR3 is 15 amino acids long. The CDR3: CSARLAGDSTDTQYF. CDR3 nucleotide sequence: TGCAGTGCTAGGTTAGCGGGGGATAGCACAGATACGCAGTATTTT.

This clonotype has at least ten counts. The genes are TRBV20-1 and TRBJ1-6; D gene ambiguous. V was clipped by 0 bases and J by 7 bases, with 1 base between them. Looked up from germline, CDR1 is DFQATT and CDR2 is SNEGSKA (reference sequence). The CDR3 covers 11 residues. Here the CDR3 reads CSARENSPLHF. DNA for the CDR3: TGCAGTGCTAGAGAAAATTCACCCCTCCACTTT.

For this clonotype: An end of the junction does not agree with germline; a read error may underlie this. The chain is built from TRBV2 and TRBJ2-4; 7 bases are shared with TRBD2. Gene TRBJ2-7 matches the end of the DNA better, so the J call may be wrong. There are 15 residues in the CDR3. From germline, CDR1 is SNHLY and CDR2 FYNNEI. The CDR3 DNA follows: TGTGCCAGCAGCGAAGGGTGGACTAGAGCGTACGAGCAGTACTTC. Translating gives CASSEGWTRAYEQYF.

This clonotype was detected only a few times. CDR3 DNA sequence: TGTGCCAGCAGCCAAGATAGGGGGCTACCCCACAATGAGCAGTTCTTC. The encoded protein is CASSQDRGLPHNEQFF. The chain combines TRBV3-1 with TRBJ2-1; 7 bases match TRBD1. The germline V gene has CDR1 LGHDT and CDR2 YNNKEL (reference sequence). V shed 0 bases, J shed 5 bases, and the junction held 7 bases outside the gene matches. The length of the CDR3 is 16 residues.